The T cell receptor beta chain described here comes from a study of blood T cell repertoires in COVID-19. Overall study: Collection of acute and convalescent COVID-19 samples took place in the United States, Italy and Spain. PBMCs, B-cell-depleted T cells, or T cells provided the cDNA or gDNA that made up the material.

Enrolled during active infection, Seattle patients were then followed longitudinally. Original processing notes: Amplification from reference gene primers served as the basis for estimated nucleated cell counts. Sequencing used immunoSEQ multiplex PCR; TCRdb keeps in-frame clones, though not all of them. D and trimming come from the DNA, and the V and J calls and clone size come from that table. The sample comprises about 270,000 clones, about nine tenths of which are singletons, and 2% to 3% rests with the top ten. V lost 4 bases, J lost 3 bases, and 9 bases stayed unmatched. Germline lookup yields CDR1 SGHDT and CDR2 YYEEEE. The CDR3 has 15 amino acids.

Sequenced sample: peripheral blood. The chain uses TRBV5-6 and TRBJ2-7; 8 bases are a match to TRBD1. This clonotype originated in a person aged 18-35 years with COVID-19, enrolled during active disease. CDR3 in DNA: TGTGCCAGCAGCCACCCGACAGGGGCCCACTACGAGCAGTACTTC. Its protein is CASSHPTGAHYEQYF.